This T cell receptor (beta chain) comes out of a study of Graves' ophthalmopathy and Graves' hyperthyroidism. Study-wide findings and caveats: Most expanded clonotypes in thyroid above 0.001 frequency also showed up in blood.

Per the germline V gene, CDR1 is SGHRS and CDR2 is YFSETQ. The junction had 12 bases not matched to a gene; V was cut back by 5 bases and J by 10 bases. This CDR3 is 15 amino acids long. The sequenced template was RNA, covering the TCR beta CDR3 region. The first round was an RT-PCR with HTBI primers, and the second round was a multiplex PCR. TCRdb re-called the multiplex PCR reads with MiXCR, one entry per CDR3 protein. The table records about 1.1 million distinct CDR3 sequences, approximately 35% of them present only once. A note on this clonotype: Its antigen is not identified.

The genes are TRBV5-1 and TRBJ2-6, with TRBD2 matching 7 bases. The clonotype originates from an adult man with Graves' hyperthyroidism. Sequencing was performed on peripheral blood or thyroid tissue (not recorded which). CDR3 region: CASRLGGGELNVLTF. As DNA, the CDR3 is TGCGCCAGCAGACTCGGGGGAGGGGAACTTAACGTCCTGACTTTC. The full variable domain, with the rest looked up from reference TRBV5-1 and TRBJ2-6, is KAGVTQTPRYLIKTRGQQVTLSCSPISGHRSVSWYQQTPGQGLQFLFEYFSETQRNKGNFPGRFSGRQFSNSRSEMNVSTLELGDSALYLCASRLGGGELNVLTFGAGSRLTVL.